A selection of T cell receptor beta chains follows, all from one sample in a study of long-term antiretroviral therapy in people with HIV. Profiled with immunoSEQ multiplex PCR; TCRdb holds only in-frame clones, not every one. The sample has about 39,000 clones; approximately 89% are singletons. Sequencing used unsorted PBMCs, obtained 3.1 years after starting antiretroviral therapy. These TCRs come from a woman aged 45-65 years with HIV. The conserved cysteine and the conserved F or W are not part of the CDR3 here. The order of the fields is V gene, CDR3 protein.

TRBV4-2	ASSQDLGVNLLFYEQY
TRBV5-6	ASSLRSHNEKLF
TRBV2	ASSQGNYGYT
TRBV29-1	SVPDSAGTEAF
TRBV6-1	ASSEWTGSY
TRBV18	ASSPGGPSYEQY
TRBV7-3	ASSLAGGYGYT
TRBV5-1	ASSPTVIANTGELF
TRBV4-3	ASSQDPGTYTQF
TRBV7-9	ASSLRQDTDTQY
TRBV19	ASSIDGGPSYT
TRBV5-4	ASSHGAKNIQY
TRBV11-2	ASSLDSGAGAYEQY
TRBV7-9	ASSLKGAYEQY
TRBV6-5	ASTPSRTRVGGYT
TRBV5-1	ASSLESGKTEAF
TRBV5-6	ASSLGTGLASYEQY
TRBV27	ASKTGDRNSYEQY
TRBV6-6	ASSYGAGGDGYGYT
TRBV21-1	ASSRAAV